The 2 T cell receptor beta chains listed next were all sequenced from one sample in a study of blood T cell repertoires in COVID-19. TCRdb keeps only in-frame clones here, not all; method: immunoSEQ multiplex PCR. This sample carries more than 85,000 clones, approximately 90% of them seen once, and the ten largest clones take more than 0.85%. The sequenced sample consisted of peripheral blood. All receptors come from a man between 60 and 70 years old with acute or convalescent COVID-19.

The chain employs TRBV7-2 and TRBJ1-5; D might be TRBD1 (6 bases). With 3 bases removed from V and 5 bases from J, the gap between germline ends came to 11 bases. The CDR3 sequence is 14 residues long. Germline V gives CDR1 SGHTA, CDR2 FQGNSA. The CDR3 region has the DNA TGTGCCAGCAGCTTCGGACAGAGGTATCAGCCCCAGCATTTT. Its translation: CASSFGQRYQPQHF.

The chain carries TRBV9 and TRBJ1-3; the D gene is possibly TRBD1 (5 bases). The CDR3 extends over 15 amino acids. Germline V gives CDR1 SGDLS, CDR2 YYNGEE. Trimming took off 0 bases at V and 4 bases at J, with 11 bases between the two ends. The chain's CDR3 is CASSVGGVSGNTIYF. CDR3 DNA: TGTGCCAGCAGCGTAGGGGGGGTATCAGGAAACACCATATATTTT.